This T cell receptor (beta chain) was documented in a study of OX40 agonist ivuxolimab in advanced cancers. Study overall: With ivuxolimab, an agonistic anti-OX40 (CD134) antibody, patients were treated. The group had a mean age of 60 years, ranged from about 20 to 79, and was 80% to 90% male. Points from the study as a whole: There were, on average, more expanded clones in CD8+ T cells than in CD4+. There was clonal expansion of CD4+ and CD8+ blood T cells by week 6 at 0.1 to 3.0 mg/kg.

Measured with immunoSEQ multiplex PCR; TCRdb has only the in-frame clones, and not every one. The repertoire holds approximately 32,000 clones, with approximately 89% as singletons. The V segment lost 4 bases and the J segment 1 base; nucleotides outside the gene matches: 9. The V gene's germline CDR1 is LNHDA and CDR2 SQIVND (reference sequence). The CDR3 is made up of 16 amino acids. Of note for this clone: Its antigen is still unknown.

This specimen consisted of CD4+ or CD8+ T cells sorted from blood, obtained in a trial of the OX40 agonist ivuxolimab. The clonotype originates from an adult with an advanced solid tumor such as melanoma, head and neck, liver or kidney cancer. The chain joins TRBV19 to TRBJ1-1; 7 bases are a match to TRBD1. CDR3 protein: CASSTRQGERNTEAFF. CDR3 nucleotides: TGTGCCAGTAGTACGCGACAGGGAGAAAGGAACACTGAAGCTTTCTTT.